The 8 T cell receptor beta chains in this list originate from one sample, sequenced in a study of identical twins. From the 5' RACE reads, TCRdb called clonotypes with MiXCR, one entry per CDR3 protein. Of 690,000 or so distinct CDR3 sequences in the sample, roughly 8% were seen once. Another study also made use of these data, one on yellow fever vaccine responses in identical twins.

The sequenced sample was PBMCs. The receptors here all came from a woman between 18 and 30 years old in good health.

The J gene is TRBJ2-7, the V gene TRBV5-1; perhaps TRBD2 as D (5 bases). CDR3 length equals 16 residues. Germline lookup yields CDR1 SGHRS and CDR2 YFSETQ. The V end was cut by 0 bases, the J end by 0 bases, with 13 bases between. The CDR3 nucleotides are TGCGCCAGCAGCTTGGGTTTGAGGAGGAGCTCCTACGAGCAGTACTTC. Translation: CASSLGLRRSSYEQYF.

The chain has TRBV6-2 or TRBV6-3 and TRBJ1-1; D is unclear. Per the germline V gene, CDR1 is MNHEY and CDR2 is SVGEGT. The CDR3 totals 14 residues. V lost 2 bases, J lost 8 bases, and 15 bases lay in between. The CDR3 protein is CASSYLYGQDEAFF. Written as DNA, the CDR3 is TGTGCCAGCAGTTACCTCTACGGTCAGGACGAAGCTTTCTTT.

This clonotype was seen only a few times. The chain uses TRBV7-9 and TRBJ2-3; TRBD2 is a possible D gene (5 bases). This CDR3 spans 15 amino acids. Germline-derived CDR1 and CDR2 are SEHNR and FQNEAQ (reference sequence). V lost 4 bases and J lost 6, with 17 bases in between. The CDR3 spells CASSWVLSRRDTQYF. DNA for the CDR3: TGTGCCAGCAGCTGGGTCCTCTCTAGGAGGGATACGCAGTATTTT.

V and J are TRBV7-9 and TRBJ2-2; perhaps TRBD1 as D (5 bases). Trimming removed 3 bases from V and 3 bases from J, with 11 bases in between. Germline loops: CDR1 SEHNR, CDR2 FQNEAQ (reference sequence). This CDR3 region has 15 residues. The CDR3 loop reads CASSFGLTDTGELFF. The CDR3 nucleotides are TGTGCCAGCAGCTTCGGGTTGACAGACACCGGGGAGCTGTTTTTT.

This clonotype was detected only a few times. The chain combines TRBV28 with TRBJ2-1; 10 bases line up with TRBD1. The CDR3 has 16 residues. Germline CDR1 MDHEN, CDR2 SYDVKM. After removal of 0 bases from V and 8 bases from J, the junction contained 7 bases not matched to a gene. Here the CDR3 reads CASSLWNRDRGDEQFF. The CDR3, as DNA: TGTGCCAGCAGTTTATGGAACCGGGACAGGGGAGATGAGCAGTTCTTC.

The chain links TRBV18 to TRBJ2-7; no reliable D call. The V gene lost 4 bases and the J gene lost 3 bases, with 13 bases spanning the gap. Germline V gene sequence: CDR1 KGHSH, CDR2 LQKENI. The CDR3 contains 14 residues. In nucleotides, the CDR3 is TGTGCCAGCTCACATCGGAATGGGGTCTACGAGCAGTACTTC. Its translation: CASSHRNGVYEQYF.

The chain links TRBV2 to TRBJ2-7; no reliable D call. Trimming took off 4 bases at V and 1 base at J, with 8 bases between the two ends. From germline, CDR1 is SNHLY and CDR2 FYNNEI. The CDR3 loop spans 13 amino acids. CDR3 sequence: CASSVYGSYEQYF. In DNA, the CDR3 is TGTGCCAGCAGTGTGTACGGGTCCTACGAGCAGTACTTC.

This clonotype was seen only a few times. J is TRBJ2-3 and V is TRBV29-1; D is perhaps TRBD1 (5 bases). The CDR3 has 13 residues. Germline V gene sequence: CDR1 SQVTM, CDR2 ANQGSEA. V was trimmed by 1 base and J by 4 bases, leaving 9 bases between them. The CDR3 sequence is CSVEVPGPDTQYF. DNA for the CDR3: TGCAGCGTTGAAGTTCCAGGGCCAGATACGCAGTATTTT.